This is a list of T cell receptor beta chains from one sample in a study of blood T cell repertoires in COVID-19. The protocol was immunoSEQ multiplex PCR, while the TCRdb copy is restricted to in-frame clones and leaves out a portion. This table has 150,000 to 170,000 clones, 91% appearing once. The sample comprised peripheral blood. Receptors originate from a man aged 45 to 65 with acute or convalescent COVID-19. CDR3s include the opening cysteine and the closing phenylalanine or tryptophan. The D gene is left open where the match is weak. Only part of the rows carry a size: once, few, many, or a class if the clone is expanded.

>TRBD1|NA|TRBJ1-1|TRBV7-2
TGTGCCAGCAGCTCCTACAGGGGTAAGAACACTGAAGCTTTCTTT
CASSSYRGKNTEAFF
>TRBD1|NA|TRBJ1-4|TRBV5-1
TGCGCCAGCAGCCCAGGGGGCGGGACTAATGAAAAACTGTTTTTT
CASSPGGGTNEKLFF
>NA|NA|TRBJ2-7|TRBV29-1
TGCAGCGTTGAGGGTGGGCGGGGTGACTACGAGCAGTACTTC
CSVEGGRGDYEQYF
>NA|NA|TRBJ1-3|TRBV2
TGTGCCAGCAGTGACCAAGTGCCCGGGTCAGGAAACACCATATATTTT
CASSDQVPGSGNTIYF
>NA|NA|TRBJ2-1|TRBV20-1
TGCAGTGCTAGTAGCCCCACAGGGCAGTTCTTC
CSASSPTGQFF
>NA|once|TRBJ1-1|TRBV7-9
TGTGCCAGCAGCGCCCTATCCAGGTACGAGAACACTGAAGCTTTCTTT
CASSALSRYENTEAFF
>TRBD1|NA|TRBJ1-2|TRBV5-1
TGCGCCAGCAGCTTGGTAACAGGGGCCAAACATTATGGCTACACCTTC
CASSLVTGAKHYGYTF
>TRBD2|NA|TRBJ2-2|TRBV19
TGTGCCAGTAGCCCGGGAGGGACTAACACCGGGGAGCTGTTTTTT
CASSPGGTNTGELFF
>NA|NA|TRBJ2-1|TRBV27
TGTGCCAGCAGCCCCCCGCCAGGGAGGATTGTCAATGAGCAGTTCTTC
CASSPPPGRIVNEQFF
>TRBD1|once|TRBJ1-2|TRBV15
TGTGCCACCAGCAGAGTGGGACAGGGTTTAGGAGGCTACACCTTC
CATSRVGQGLGGYTF
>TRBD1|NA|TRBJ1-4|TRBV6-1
TGTGCCAGCAGTGAAACAACAGGGGTGGATGAAAAACTGTTTTTT
CASSETTGVDEKLFF
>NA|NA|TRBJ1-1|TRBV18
TGTGCCAGCTCTTTATTTCTGGGGGGTCAGAACACTGAAGCTTTCTTT
CASSLFLGGQNTEAFF
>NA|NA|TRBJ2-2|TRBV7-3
TGTGCCAGCAGCTTCGTCCCCATAGGACAACAAACCGGGGAGCTGTTTTTT
CASSFVPIGQQTGELFF
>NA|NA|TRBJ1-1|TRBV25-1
TGTGCCAGCAGTGAATATAAGGCAGGGAACACTGAAGCTTTCTTT
CASSEYKAGNTEAFF
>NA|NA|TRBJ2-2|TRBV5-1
TGCGCCAGCAGCTTAGGGCGGAGCGGTCCCGGGGAGCTGTTTTTT
CASSLGRSGPGELFF
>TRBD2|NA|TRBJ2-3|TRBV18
TGTGCCAGCTCACTATCGCGGGGGGGAGCAGATACGCAGTATTTT
CASSLSRGGADTQYF
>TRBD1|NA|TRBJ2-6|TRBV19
TGTGCCAGTATGATTACGCGGCAGGGGGAAGCTGGGGCCAACGTCCTGACTTTC
CASMITRQGEAGANVLTF
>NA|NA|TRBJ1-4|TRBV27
TGTGCCAGCAGTCCCAGGGTTTCAGAAAAACTGTTTTTT
CASSPRVSEKLFF
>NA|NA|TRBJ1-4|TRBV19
TGTGCCAGTAGTATTTCACAGGGAACTAATGAAAAACTGTTTTTT
CASSISQGTNEKLFF
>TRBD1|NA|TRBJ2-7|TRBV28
TGTGCCAGCATCGGACAGGGGGCTTCCTACGAGCAGTACTTC
CASIGQGASYEQYF
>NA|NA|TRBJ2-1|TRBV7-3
TGTGCCACCTCCCGGGGAGAGGGTGAGCAGTTCTTC
CATSRGEGEQFF
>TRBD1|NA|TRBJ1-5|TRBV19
TGTGCCAGTAGTACGATACAGGGGATTGATCAGCCCCAGCATTTT
CASSTIQGIDQPQHF
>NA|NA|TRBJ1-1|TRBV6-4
TGTGCCAGCAGTGCCCAGCTGGGGGGCACTGAAGCTTTCTTT
CASSAQLGGTEAFF
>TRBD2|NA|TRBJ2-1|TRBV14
TGTGCCAGCAGCCAGGGACTAGCGGGGAAAGGACTAGTGTCTTTCTCCTACAATGAGCAGTTCTTC
CASSQGLAGKGLVSFSYNEQFF
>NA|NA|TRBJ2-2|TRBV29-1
TGCAGCGTTGATGGTAGTTCGAACACCGGGGAGCTGTTTTTT
CSVDGSSNTGELFF
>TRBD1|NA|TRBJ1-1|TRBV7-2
TGTGCCAGCAGCCCAACCCAGGGGGCGGGTAAAGCTTTCTTT
CASSPTQGAGKAFF
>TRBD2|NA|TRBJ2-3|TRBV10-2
TGCGCCAGCAGTGGGGCTAGCGGGAGTGATACGCAGTATTTT
CASSGASGSDTQYF
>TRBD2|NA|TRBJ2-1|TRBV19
TGTGCCAGTAGTATAGATGTAGGACTAGCGGTCTACAATGAGCAGTTCTTC
CASSIDVGLAVYNEQFF
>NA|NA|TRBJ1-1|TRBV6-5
TGTGCCAGCAGTTACTCCCGGAGGAGCTCTAACACTGAAGCTTTCTTT
CASSYSRRSSNTEAFF
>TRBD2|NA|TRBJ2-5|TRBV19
TGTGCCAGTAGTCCCCTAGCGGCCCGGGAGACCCAGTACTTC
CASSPLAARETQYF
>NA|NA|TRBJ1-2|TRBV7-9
TGTGCCAGCAGCCCTAAGTCCCTATATGGCTACACCTTC
CASSPKSLYGYTF
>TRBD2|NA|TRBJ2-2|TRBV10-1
TGCGCCAGCAGTGAGGCCGGACTAGCGGATACGAACACCGGGGAGCTGTTTTTT
CASSEAGLADTNTGELFF
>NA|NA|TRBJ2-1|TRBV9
TGTGCCAGCAGCGTAGCGGGGACCTACAATGAGCAGTTCTTC
CASSVAGTYNEQFF
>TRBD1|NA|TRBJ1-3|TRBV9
TGTGCCAGCAGCGTCACAGGGGCCTTCTCTGGAAACACCATATATTTT
CASSVTGAFSGNTIYF
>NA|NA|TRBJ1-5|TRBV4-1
TGCGCCAGCAGCCAGGTCGGAGGGGAGGCTCAGCCCCAGCATTTT
CASSQVGGEAQPQHF
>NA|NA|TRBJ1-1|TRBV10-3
TGTGCCACCCTTTCCTTCACAGGGATGAACACTGAAGCTTTCTTT
CATLSFTGMNTEAFF
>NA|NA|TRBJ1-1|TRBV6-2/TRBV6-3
TGTGCCAGCAGTTATCGTAGGGGCAGGTACGTCGGCACTGAAGCTTTCTTT
CASSYRRGRYVGTEAFF
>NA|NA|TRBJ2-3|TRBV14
TGTGCCAGCAGCCAAAGTCATATGAGGGATACGCAGTATTTT
CASSQSHMRDTQYF
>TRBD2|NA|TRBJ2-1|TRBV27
TGTGCCAGCAAAGGACTAGCAAGGGACAATGAGCAGTTCTTC
CASKGLARDNEQFF
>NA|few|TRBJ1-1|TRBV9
TGTGCCAGCAGCGTGGACACTAACACTGAAGCTTTCTTT
CASSVDTNTEAFF
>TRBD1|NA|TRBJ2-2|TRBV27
TGTGCCAGCAGTTTCTCACAGGGGTCTCCCGGGGAGCTGTTTTTT
CASSFSQGSPGELFF
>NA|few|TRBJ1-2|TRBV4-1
TGCGCCAGCAGCCAAGTAATCATCTTCACAGGGAACTATGGCTACACCTTC
CASSQVIIFTGNYGYTF
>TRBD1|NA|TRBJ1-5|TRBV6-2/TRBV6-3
TGTGCCAGCAGTTACCCCGGGACAGGGGTCAATCAGCCCCAGCATTTT
CASSYPGTGVNQPQHF
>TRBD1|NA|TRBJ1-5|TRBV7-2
TGTGCCAGCAGCTTACGGGGGATCGGGGCAGGGGGCCGGAATCAGCCCCAGCATTTT
CASSLRGIGAGGRNQPQHF
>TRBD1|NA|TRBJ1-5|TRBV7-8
TGTGCCAGCAGCGCGGGACAGGGGTTTCAGCCCCAGCATTTT
CASSAGQGFQPQHF
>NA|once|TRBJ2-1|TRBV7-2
TGTGCCACAACAAATTACAATGAGCAGTTCTTC
CATTNYNEQFF
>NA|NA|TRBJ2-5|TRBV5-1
TGCGCCAGCAGCTTCCGGGTTAGAGAGACCCAGTACTTC
CASSFRVRETQYF
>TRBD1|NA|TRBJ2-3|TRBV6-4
TGTGCCAGCAGTCAAGACTCGGGGACAGACACAGATACGCAGTATTTT
CASSQDSGTDTDTQYF
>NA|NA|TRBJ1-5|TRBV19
TGTGCCAGTAGTATAGTAAGCAACAATCAGCCCCAGCATTTT
CASSIVSNNQPQHF